This T cell receptor (beta chain) was sequenced during a study of T cell responses to AZD1222 COVID-19 vaccine. Study-wide points: Donors were chiefly white British, with a greater number of females, and clonal diversity was perhaps underestimated. The number of AZD1222 recipients seropositive at baseline was only 6 or 7.

Data came from immunoSEQ multiplex PCR; TCRdb stores just in-frame clones and leaves some out. The data show 100,000 to 150,000 clones, over 85% seen once. Note on this clone: The target antigen is unknown.

The starting material was peripheral blood, obtained on day 0 of AZD1222 vaccination. The clonotype comes from an adult in good health.

CDR3 sequence (DNA): TGTGCCAGCAGCCGAGAGACAGGACTAAGAAACACCATATATTTT. This encodes CASSRETGLRNTIYF. V usage is TRBV7-8 and J usage is TRBJ1-3, with a weak D call TRBD1 (6 bases). From germline, CDR1 is SGHVS and CDR2 FQNEAQ. This CDR3 contains 15 residues. V was trimmed by 5 bases and J by 5 bases, leaving 16 bases between them.